The 8 T cell receptor beta chains listed next were all sequenced from one sample in a study of blood T cell repertoires in COVID-19. Libraries were prepared by immunoSEQ multiplex PCR; TCRdb keeps only in-frame clonotypes and omits some of them. This table holds about 270,000 clones, approximately 91% found once. The sample was PBMCs or T cells enriched from blood (not recorded which). The receptor set was obtained from a middle-aged woman with acute COVID-19.

As DNA, the CDR3 is TGTGCCAGTAGTATAGGCGCCAGGGTTGATAGGTATGGCTACACCTTC. Residues: CASSIGARVDRYGYTF. V usage is TRBV19 and J usage is TRBJ1-2; a possible D gene is TRBD1 (5 bases). Germline V gene data show CDR1 as LNHDA and CDR2 as SQIVND (reference sequence). Trimming shortened V by 1 base and J by 5 bases, and 17 bases separated the two germline ends. There are 16 residues in the CDR3.

J is TRBJ1-1 and V is TRBV5-1; 8 nucleotides agree with TRBD1. Germline V gene data show CDR1 as SGHRS and CDR2 as YFSETQ. J lost 3 bases, V lost 4 bases, and 5 bases had no gene match. This CDR3 contains 14 residues. CDR3 sequence (DNA): TGCGCCAGCAGCATCTCGACAGGGGACACTGAAGCTTTCTTT. Amino acid sequence: CASSISTGDTEAFF.

The chain joins TRBV7-6 to TRBJ2-3, with TRBD2 identical over 14 bases. This CDR3 contains 16 residues. V shed 5 bases, J shed 4 bases, and the junction held 5 bases outside the gene matches. Germline-derived CDR1 and CDR2 are SGHVS and FNYEAQ. CDR3 bases: TGTGCCAGCAGCGCTAGACTAGCGGGAGGGTCAGATACGCAGTATTTT. The encoded protein is CASSARLAGGSDTQYF.

The chain joins TRBV7-2 to TRBJ2-5; 7 bases agree with TRBD1. CDR1 SGHTA and CDR2 FQGNSA come from the germline V gene. This CDR3 comprises 13 residues. V was pared by 10 bases and J by 1 base, with 6 bases of the junction left unmatched. CDR3 coding DNA: TGTGCCACTACCGGGACAGCCCAAGAGACCCAGTACTTC. Residues: CATTGTAQETQYF.

The chain joins TRBV15 to TRBJ2-1, with 9 bases identical to TRBD1. This CDR3 is 14 amino acids long. The germline V gene has CDR1 LNHNV and CDR2 YYDKDF (reference sequence). J gave up 5 bases and V 5 bases, and 4 bases lay outside the gene matches. The CDR3 coding sequence is TGTGCCACCAGCGGCCGGGACAGGGACAATGAGCAGTTCTTC. Translated: CATSGRDRDNEQFF.

The chain is built from TRBV2 and TRBJ2-5; 7 bases are shared with TRBD2. Germline V gene data show CDR1 as SNHLY and CDR2 as FYNNEI. CDR3 length: 15 amino acids. The J segment lost 5 bases and the V segment lost 7 bases, leaving 13 bases of the junction unmatched. The CDR3 here is CASKQVGIAGETQYF. The CDR3 nucleotides read TGTGCCAGCAAGCAGGTTGGAATAGCGGGCGAGACCCAGTACTTC.

This clone was observed once. The V and J genes are TRBV7-8 and TRBJ2-7, with D uncertain. The length of the CDR3 is 13 residues. Per germline, CDR1 SGHVS and CDR2 FQNEAQ. Trimming cost V 1 base and J 6 bases, with 10 bases left between them. CDR3 sequence (DNA): TGTGCCAGCAGCTTAGAACCCTCGGGCGAGCAGTACTTC. Translated: CASSLEPSGEQYF.

This chain uses TRBV9 with TRBJ1-1; unclear D gene. The CDR3 length is 15 residues. The germline CDR1 and CDR2 sequences are SGDLS and YYNGEE. With 4 bases removed from V and 0 bases from J, the gap between germline ends came to 13 bases. The CDR3 is CASSQGGQMNTEAFF. The CDR3 DNA is TGTGCCAGCAGCCAAGGCGGGCAAATGAACACTGAAGCTTTCTTT. The full variable domain, completed using reference TRBV9 and TRBJ1-1, is DSGVTQTPKHLITATGQRVTLRCSPRSGDLSVYWYQQSLDQGLQFLIQYYNGEERAKGNILERFSAQQFPDLHSELNLSSLELGDSALYFCASSQGGQMNTEAFFGQGTRLTVV.